This T cell receptor (beta chain) was identified during a study of blood T cell repertoires in COVID-19. Looking at the study overall: Some COVID-19 samples were acute and others convalescent; all came from the United States, Italy and Spain. PBMCs, B-cell-depleted T cells, or T cells were the source of the cDNA or gDNA that made up the material.

Authors' analysis steps: By means of reference gene primer amplification, nucleated cell counts were estimated. The table came from immunoSEQ multiplex PCR; TCRdb's copy has only in-frame clones and leaves some out. V, J and clone size were drawn from that table, and D and trimming were deduced from the DNA. The sample carries some 91,000 clones, roughly 80% recorded once. Germline CDR1 reads LNHDA; CDR2 reads SQIVND (reference sequence). This CDR3 has 14 amino acids. The germline V and J ends were trimmed by 7 bases and 9 bases, with 18 bases remaining between them. This chain joins TRBV19 and TRBJ2-2, with D possibly being TRBD2 (5 bases). The clonotype comes from a human donor in a cohort sampled during active COVID-19. The sample comprised peripheral blood. The CDR3 loop is CASNRLEGARELFF. The CDR3 DNA reads TGTGCCAGTAACAGACTCGAGGGAGCCCGGGAGCTGTTTTTT.